This T cell receptor (beta chain) was captured by sequencing in a study of blood T cell repertoires in COVID-19. Study-wide context: Sites in the United States, Italy and Spain provided acute and convalescent COVID-19 samples. PBMCs, B-cell-depleted T cells, or T cells provided the cDNA or gDNA that made up the material.

The CDR3 loop spans 15 amino acids. Looked up from germline, CDR1 is SGHVS and CDR2 is FNYEAQ. Trimming took off 5 bases at V and 1 base at J, with 12 bases between the two ends. TCRdb's copy holds only in-frame clones and misses some; the assay was immunoSEQ multiplex PCR. This table has approximately 220,000 clones, 84% appearing once. The specimen sequenced was peripheral blood. The sequence came from a woman aged 55-70 years with acute or convalescent COVID-19. This rearrangement joins TRBV7-6 to TRBJ1-3, with D possibly being TRBD1 (5 bases). Here the CDR3 reads CASSLRDRSGNTIYF. The DNA of the CDR3 is TGTGCCAGCAGCCTCAGGGATCGGTCTGGAAACACCATATATTTT.